These 24 T cell receptor beta chains were sequenced from one sample in a study of blood T cell dynamics during melanoma immunotherapy. The time point: pre-treatment baseline. The protocol was immunoSEQ multiplex PCR, while the TCRdb copy is restricted to in-frame clones and leaves out a portion. The table records around 10,000 clones, 84% of them present only once. The sample here was blood, taken from a patient treated with checkpoint blockade. These receptors all come from a human donor with melanoma.

The rearrangement joins TRBV5-1 to TRBJ2-7; 9 nucleotides line up with TRBD1. J lost 5 bases, V lost 0 bases, and 9 bases had no gene match. This CDR3 contains 16 residues. Germline V gives CDR1 SGHRS, CDR2 YFSETQ. The CDR3: CASSLEGQGGLDEQYF. The CDR3 DNA sequence: TGCGCCAGCAGCTTGGAGGGACAGGGTGGTTTAGACGAGCAGTACTTC.

This chain uses TRBV7-2 with TRBJ1-5; 7 bases agree with TRBD1. Germline trimming cut 2 bases from V and 2 bases from J; bases unmatched to any gene: 12. The germline CDR1 and CDR2 sequences are SGHTA and FQGNSA. There are 18 residues in the CDR3. DNA for the CDR3: TGTGCCAGCAGCTTAACAGGGGACGGGGGGAGAGGCAATCAGCCCCAGCATTTT. Its translation: CASSLTGDGGRGNQPQHF.

A word on this clone: The junction shows a germline mismatch at one end, possibly a read error. Other DNA sequences from this sample encode an identical CDR3 as well. The rearrangement uses TRBV28 and TRBJ2-7; D not certain. Germline CDR1 reads MDHEN; CDR2 reads SYDVKM. The CDR3 runs to 11 residues. The CDR3 reads CASRTTYEQYF. The CDR3 nucleotides are TGTGCCAGCAGGACGACCTACGAGCAGTACTTT. Using reference TRBV28 and TRBJ2-7 for the parts outside the CDR3, the full variable domain is DVKVTQSSRYLVKRTGEKVFLECVQDMDHENMFWYRQDPGLGLRLIYFSYDVKMKEKGDIPEGYSVSREKKERFSLILESASTNQTSMYLCASRTTYEQYFGPGTRLTVT.

This clone has more than one count but fewer than ten. This rearrangement joins TRBV9 to TRBJ2-3; a possible D gene is TRBD1 (5 bases). The V and J ends lost 0 bases and 5 bases respectively, with 10 bases between them. The CDR3 is 14 residues long. The germline gives CDR1 SGDLS, CDR2 YYNGEE. The CDR3 sequence is CASSVAYRGDTQYF. CDR3 nucleotide sequence: TGTGCCAGCAGCGTAGCTTATAGGGGAGATACGCAGTATTTT.

Only one count was recorded for this clone. The gene calls are TRBV5-7 and TRBJ1-2, with D hard to call. TRBV5-7 is filed as an ORF, its function uncertain. The CDR3 contains 15 residues. Trimming stripped 2 bases from V and 4 bases from J, with 15 bases between. The CDR3 region has the DNA TGTGCCAGCAGCTTAGCGACCACAGCCCTCTATGGCTACACCTTC. Translating gives CASSLATTALYGYTF.

This clone was found a few times. The chain recombines TRBV9 with TRBJ2-2; TRBD2 matches at 7 bases. The CDR3 has 16 residues. CDR1 is SGDLS, CDR2 YYNGEE, per germline. Trimming at V came to 5 bases and at J to 4 bases, leaving 11 bases not matched to a gene. The CDR3 DNA sequence: TGTGCCAGCAGTCGTTTGGGAGGGGCGGGCACCGGGGAGCTGTTTTTT. Translated: CASSRLGGAGTGELFF.

This chain links TRBV6-5 with TRBJ2-1; TRBD1 aligns across 10 bases. V gave up 7 bases and J gave up 4 bases; unmatched junction bases: 7. Germline V gives CDR1 MNHEY, CDR2 SVGAGI. The CDR3 is made up of 15 amino acids. The CDR3, as DNA: TGTGCCAGCAAAGAGGACAGGGGGAAATACAATGAGCAGTTCTTC. Translation gives CASKEDRGKYNEQFF.

As concerns this clone: Other DNA sequences from this sample encode an identical CDR3 as well. The chain uses TRBV7-2 and TRBJ2-7, with a weak D call TRBD1 (5 bases). Trimming removed 1 base from V and 6 bases from J, with 7 bases in between. This CDR3 contains 12 residues. Germline V gives CDR1 SGHTA, CDR2 FQGNSA. CDR3 DNA sequence: TGTGCCAGCAGCTTAGTAGGGGTCGAGCAGTACTTC. Protein: CASSLVGVEQYF.

The chain joins TRBV27 to TRBJ2-1; weak D call: TRBD2 (5 bases). The germline V gene encodes CDR1 MNHEY and CDR2 SMNVEV (reference sequence). CDR3 length: 13 residues. V gave up 6 bases and J gave up 8 bases, with 14 bases separating them. CDR3 bases: TGTGCCAGCAGCCCCCGAGGGCTGCATGAGCAGTTCTTC. Translating it yields CASSPRGLHEQFF.

This chain joins TRBV7-2 and TRBJ2-2, with 8 bases aligning to TRBD2. The CDR3 extends over 16 amino acids. The V gene end was trimmed by 5 bases and the J gene end by 3 bases; junction bases not matched to a gene: 8. CDR1 and CDR2 from the germline V gene are SGHTA and FQGNSA. The CDR3, as DNA: TGTGCCAGCAGCCCCGCCGGGGGGGCGGACACCGGGGAGCTGTTTTTT. Translating it yields CASSPAGGADTGELFF.

The V gene is TRBV7-8, the J gene TRBJ1-4, with TRBD1 as a possible D gene (5 bases). The V end was cut by 0 bases, the J end by 0 bases, with 14 bases between. The germline V gene encodes CDR1 SGHVS and CDR2 FQNEAQ. CDR3 size: 18 residues. CDR3 sequence reads: CASSLAPRGGATNEKLFF. DNA for the CDR3: TGTGCCAGCAGCTTAGCCCCCCGGGGGGGTGCAACTAATGAAAAACTGTTTTTT. Combining the CDR3 with reference TRBV7-8 and TRBJ1-4 gives the whole variable domain GAGVSQSPRYKVAKRGQDVALRCDPISGHVSLFWYQQALGQGPEFLTYFQNEAQLDKSGLPSDRFFAERPEGSVSTLKIQRTQQEDSAVYLCASSLAPRGGATNEKLFFGSGTQLSVL.

The V gene is TRBV29-1, the J gene TRBJ2-3; tentatively, D is TRBD1 (5 bases). The V and J ends lost 1 base and 1 base respectively, with 15 bases between them. CDR1 is SQVTM and CDR2 is ANQGSEA in the germline V gene. The CDR3 spans 16 residues. CDR3 sequence: CSVEGPQGGGTDTQYF. The CDR3 coding sequence is TGCAGCGTTGAAGGGCCGCAGGGTGGAGGCACAGATACGCAGTATTTT.

As to this clone: The junction differs from germline at one of its ends, possibly a read error. This CDR3 is also generated by other DNA sequences in the sample. The chain employs TRBV28 and TRBJ1-2; the D gene is possibly TRBD1 (6 bases). Germline CDR1 MDHEN, CDR2 SYDVKM. The CDR3 length is 14 residues. The CDR3 DNA sequence: TGCGCCAGCAGTCAGGGGACACTTAACTATGGCTACACCTTC. Its protein product is CASSQGTLNYGYTF.

The chain is built from TRBV4-3 and TRBJ2-6; 8 bases align to TRBD2. The trim removed 3 bases at V and 4 bases at J, leaving 5 bases unmatched. Germline V gene sequence: CDR1 LGHNA, CDR2 YSLEER. CDR3 size: 16 residues. The CDR3 DNA is TGCGCCAGCAGCCACGCGGGGGGCTCAGGGGCCAACGTCCTGACTTTC. Translation: CASSHAGGSGANVLTF.

The table lists this clone with a few counts. Here the CDR3 reads CASSLLGGNQPQHF. CDR3 bases: TGTGCCAGCAGTTTATTGGGCGGGAATCAGCCCCAGCATTTT. The chain combines TRBV27 with TRBJ1-5; no clear D. CDR3 length: 14 amino acids. Germline-derived CDR1 and CDR2 are MNHEY and SMNVEV (reference sequence). The V end lost 1 base, the J end lost 4 bases, and 8 bases lay between the germline ends.

V and J are TRBV14 and TRBJ2-5, with 9 bases matching TRBD1. The germline V gene has CDR1 SGHDN and CDR2 FVKESK. The J segment lost 3 bases and the V segment lost 1 base, leaving 9 bases of the junction unmatched. The CDR3 is 17 residues long. CDR3 loop: CASSQVNRGRWKETQYF. CDR3 bases: TGTGCCAGCAGCCAAGTTAACAGGGGGCGCTGGAAAGAGACCCAGTACTTC. Filled out from reference TRBV14 and TRBJ2-5, the complete variable domain reads EAGVTQFPSHSVIEKGQTVTLRCDPISGHDNLYWYRRVMGKEIKFLLHFVKESKQDESGMPNNRFLAERTGGTYSTLKVQPAELEDSGVYFCASSQVNRGRWKETQYFGPGTRLLVL.

CDR3 sequence (DNA): TGTGCCAGCAGCTTGGACGACTTCTACGAGCAGTACTTC. Translating gives CASSLDDFYEQYF. The rearrangement uses TRBV5-6 and TRBJ2-7; no reliable D call. The CDR3 consists of 13 residues. Germline V CDR1 and CDR2: SGHDT, YYEEEE. With 0 bases removed from V and 3 bases from J, the gap between germline ends came to 7 bases. Combining the CDR3 with reference TRBV5-6 and TRBJ2-7 gives the whole variable domain DAGVTQSPTHLIKTRGQQVTLRCSPKSGHDTVSWYQQALGQGPQFIFQYYEEEERQRGNFPDRFSGHQFPNYSSELNVNALLLGDSALYLCASSLDDFYEQYFGPGTRLTVT.

The chain links TRBV6-5 to TRBJ1-1, with TRBD1 identical over 7 bases. CDR1 is MNHEY and CDR2 is SVGAGI in the germline V gene. The V segment lost 4 bases and the J segment 5 bases; nucleotides outside the gene matches: 7. The CDR3 length is 14 residues. The CDR3 loop is CASSLRQGVTEAFF. In DNA form, the CDR3 reads TGTGCCAGCAGTTTAAGGCAGGGGGTGACTGAAGCTTTCTTT.

The rearrangement uses TRBV5-1 and TRBJ2-7; TRBD1 matches at 7 bases. The CDR3 loop spans 15 amino acids. Germline loops: CDR1 SGHRS, CDR2 YFSETQ. J lost 5 bases, V lost 0 bases, and 8 bases had no gene match. CDR3 DNA: TGCGCCAGCAGCTTGGCAGGACAGGTACAAGACGAGCAGTACTTC. It is translated as CASSLAGQVQDEQYF.

The V call is TRBV7-9, the J call TRBJ1-4, with D possibly being TRBD1 (5 bases). CDR1 is SEHNR and CDR2 is FQNEAQ in the germline V gene (reference sequence). With 5 bases removed from V and 0 bases from J, the gap between germline ends came to 13 bases. This CDR3 is 16 amino acids long. This chain's CDR3 is CASSVGLISTNEKLFF. For the CDR3, the DNA is TGTGCCAGCAGCGTGGGACTCATATCAACTAATGAAAAACTGTTTTTT. The variable domain in full, completed from reference TRBV7-9 and TRBJ1-4, reads DTGVSQNPRHKITKRGQNVTFRCDPISEHNRLYWYRQTLGQGPEFLTYFQNEAQLEKSRLLSDRFSAERPKGSFSTLEIQRTEQGDSAMYLCASSVGLISTNEKLFFGSGTQLSVL.

This sequence joins TRBV5-6 and TRBJ2-5, with 7 bases identical to TRBD1. The CDR3 sequence is 15 residues long. Germline loops: CDR1 SGHDT, CDR2 YYEEEE. V shed 2 bases and J 5 bases; nucleotides not matched to a gene: 9. CDR3 sequence reads: CASSLVKQQGETQYF. For the CDR3, the DNA is TGTGCCAGCAGCTTAGTAAAGCAACAGGGGGAGACCCAGTACTTC.

A few counts support this clone. The chain joins TRBV7-9 to TRBJ1-2, with TRBD1 as a possible D gene (6 bases). This CDR3 is built from 14 residues. The V end lost 6 bases, the J end lost 4 bases, and 15 bases lay between the germline ends. Germline CDR1 is SEHNR and CDR2 is FQNEAQ (reference sequence). The CDR3 coding sequence is TGTGCCAGCAGTCCTACAGGGTGGGCCTATGGCTACACCTTC. Translation gives CASSPTGWAYGYTF.

The chain employs TRBV14 and TRBJ1-4; TRBD1 matches 8 bases. The CDR3 totals 18 residues. V was pared by 4 bases and J by 5 bases, with 15 bases of the junction left unmatched. Per germline, CDR1 SGHDN and CDR2 FVKESK. The DNA of the CDR3 is TGTGCCAGCAGCCTACCAAGTTTGTCCTCAGGGGGCAATGAAAAACTGTTTTTT. Encoded protein: CASSLPSLSSGGNEKLFF. The complete variable domain, with remaining parts taken from reference TRBV14 and TRBJ1-4, reads EAGVTQFPSHSVIEKGQTVTLRCDPISGHDNLYWYRRVMGKEIKFLLHFVKESKQDESGMPNNRFLAERTGGTYSTLKVQPAELEDSGVYFCASSLPSLSSGGNEKLFFGSGTQLSVL.

V usage is TRBV19 and J usage is TRBJ2-5; 10 nucleotides match TRBD2. The V and J ends lost 6 bases and 4 bases, in that order; junction bases with no gene match: 8. CDR1 LNHDA and CDR2 SQIVND come from the germline V gene (reference sequence). This CDR3 has 15 residues. The CDR3 nucleotides read TGTGCCAGTAGGCTTAGCGGGGGGATCGGAGAGACCCAGTACTTC. This sequence encodes CASRLSGGIGETQYF.